These T cell receptor beta chains were read from a single sample in a study of early T cells in non-severe SARS-CoV-2 infection. Each CDR3 protein gets one entry after TCRdb re-called the 5' RACE reads with MiXCR. The sample carries about 98,000 distinct CDR3 sequences, about an eighth recorded once. The material sequenced was whole blood. These receptors all come from an adult who was a healthcare worker with PCR-confirmed SARS-CoV-2 infection or an uninfected control (not recorded which). The CDR3 runs from the conserved cysteine through the conserved F or W. A D gene is named only where the DNA matches it firmly. Size values are once, few and many counts, or a class for expanded clones, and some rows have none.

TRBV12-3/TRBV12-4	many	TRBJ2-5	NA	CASSLVPGTGAQGETQYF	TGTGCCAGCAGTTTAGTGCCAGGAACGGGGGCGCAGGGAGAGACCCAGTACTTC
TRBV6-1	many	TRBJ1-5	NA	CASTEQGYQPQHF	TGTGCCAGCACCGAACAGGGTTATCAGCCCCAGCATTTT
TRBV4-1	NA	TRBJ2-7	NA	CASSQGSSEQYF	TGCGCCAGCAGCCAGGGGAGTAGCGAGCAGTACTTC
TRBV9	few	TRBJ2-5	NA	CASSPRGVEGETQYF	TGTGCCAGCAGCCCCCGAGGAGTGGAGGGAGAGACCCAGTACTTC
TRBV15	few	TRBJ2-7	NA	CATSSGGVSYEQYF	TGTGCCACCAGCAGCGGCGGGGTATCCTACGAGCAGTACTTC
TRBV20-1	many	TRBJ1-2	TRBD1	CSARVGTGDEGYTF	TGCAGTGCTAGAGTCGGGACAGGGGACGAAGGCTACACCTTC
TRBV9	NA	TRBJ1-1	NA	CASSKAPNTEAFF	TGTGCCAGCAGCAAAGCCCCTAACACTGAAGCTTTCTTT
TRBV29-1	few	TRBJ2-5	NA	CSLRTAGRETQYF	TGCAGCTTACGGACCGCCGGGCGGGAGACCCAGTACTTC
TRBV28	NA	TRBJ1-5	TRBD1	CASRTGRQPQHF	TGTGCCAGCAGGACAGGGAGGCAGCCCCAGCATTTT
TRBV10-3	NA	TRBJ2-3	TRBD2	CAIRPSGSSDTQYF	TGTGCCATCAGGCCTAGCGGGAGTTCGGATACGCAGTATTTT
TRBV2	few	TRBJ1-4	NA	CASTQQEKLFF	TGTGCCAGCACCCAGCAGGAAAAACTGTTTTTT
TRBV4-3	many	TRBJ2-5	NA	CASSQELGETQYF	TGCGCCAGCAGCCAAGAGCTGGGAGAGACCCAGTACTTC
TRBV9	NA	TRBJ1-1	NA	CASSEEVNTEVFF	TGTGCCAGCAGCGAGGAAGTGAACACTGAAGTTTTCTTT
TRBV28	NA	TRBJ2-7	NA	CASSSTFYEQYF	TGTGCCAGCAGTTCGACATTCTACGAGCAGTACTTC
TRBV6-6	few	TRBJ1-5	NA	CASVGTNQPQHF	TGTGCCAGCGTGGGTACCAATCAGCCCCAGCATTTT
TRBV29-1	NA	TRBJ2-3	NA	CSVHLAAITDTQYF	TGCAGCGTCCATCTGGCGGCGATCACAGATACGCAGTATTTT
TRBV7-9	many	TRBJ1-1	TRBD1	CASSPSTGRVVFF	TGTGCCAGCAGCCCCTCGACAGGGCGGGTGGTTTTCTTT
TRBV12-3/TRBV12-4	many	TRBJ2-1	TRBD1	CASSFGPGGNEQFF	TGTGCCAGCAGTTTTGGGCCAGGGGGCAATGAGCAGTTCTTC
TRBV7-8	NA	TRBJ2-3	TRBD2	CAVGGGRTTDTQYF	TGTGCCGTCGGGGGCGGGAGGACCACAGATACGCAGTATTTT
TRBV6-1	NA	TRBJ2-7	NA	CASSISRGVHEQYF	TGTGCCAGCAGCATCTCCCGCGGGGTACACGAGCAGTACTTC
TRBV3-1	many	TRBJ2-5	NA	CASSQALGETQYF	TGTGCCAGCAGCCAAGCCTTGGGAGAGACCCAGTACTTC
TRBV4-3	few	TRBJ2-5	TRBD2	CASSQEPSGRLETQYF	TGCGCCAGCAGCCAAGAACCTAGCGGGCGTTTGGAGACCCAGTACTTC
TRBV2	NA	TRBJ2-4	TRBD2	CASSVQSGRAGGDIQYF	TGTGCCAGCAGTGTGCAGAGCGGGAGGGCTGGGGGTGACATTCAGTACTTC
TRBV5-1	many	TRBJ2-7	TRBD1	CASSSMGQGSEQYF	TGCGCCAGCAGCTCCATGGGACAGGGGAGCGAGCAGTACTTC
TRBV20-1	NA	TRBJ2-4	NA	CSARAGPEGNIQYF	TGCAGTGCTAGGGCTGGACCTGAAGGAAACATTCAGTACTTC
TRBV28	NA	TRBJ2-7	NA	CASSPAHEQYF	TGTGCCAGCAGTCCGGCCCACGAGCAGTACTTC
TRBV28	NA	TRBJ2-7	TRBD2	CASSPGGSGSFHEQYF	TGTGCCAGCAGTCCCGGGGGTAGCGGGAGCTTCCACGAGCAGTACTTC
TRBV4-2	NA	TRBJ2-3	NA	CASSQGGSDTQYF	TGTGCCAGCAGCCAAGGGGGCTCAGATACGCAGTATTTT
TRBV27	few	TRBJ1-2	TRBD1	CAIRQTGGGIYTF	TGTGCCATCAGACAGACAGGGGGCGGGATCTACACCTTC
TRBV29-1	NA	TRBJ2-3	NA	CSVGSGLSTDTQYF	TGCAGCGTTGGCTCGGGCCTTAGCACAGATACGCAGTATTTT